Listed here are 28 T cell receptor beta chains from one sample, sequenced in a study of sequential checkpoint blockade in melanoma. Repertoires were generated with immunoSEQ multiplex PCR, while TCRdb's copy carries only in-frame clones and drops some. The sample lists 17,000 or so clones, around 78% occurring once. Treatment here: randomized to nivolumab then ipilimumab (arm A) or the reverse (arm B). The starting material was CD8+ T cells sorted from blood (inferred from file names), obtained from a patient given nivolumab and ipilimumab in sequence. The origin of the receptors is a human donor with melanoma.

V usage is TRBV28 and J usage is TRBJ1-3; D might be TRBD1 (5 bases). The V gene lost 6 bases and the J gene lost 8 bases, with 20 bases spanning the gap. Germline lookup yields CDR1 MDHEN and CDR2 SYDVKM. The CDR3 covers 15 residues. The DNA for the CDR3 is TGTGCCAGCAGACGATCCCGGCAGGGAATAGACACCATATATTTT. Translation: CASRRSRQGIDTIYF.

CDR3 protein: CASSTAGNTGELFF. As DNA, the CDR3 is TGTGCCAGCAGCACGGCAGGGAACACCGGGGAGCTGTTTTTT. The chain combines TRBV7-3 with TRBJ2-2; D gene uncertain. This CDR3 is 14 amino acids long. With 5 bases removed from V and 1 base from J, the gap between germline ends came to 8 bases. CDR1 is SGHTA and CDR2 is FQGTGA in the germline V gene. Complete variable domain (other parts from reference TRBV7-3 and TRBJ2-2): GAGVSQTPSNKVTEKGKYVELRCDPISGHTALYWYRQSLGQGPEFLIYFQGTGAADDSGLPNDRFFAVRPEGSVSTLKIQRTERGDSAVYLCASSTAGNTGELFFGEGSRLTVL.

The rearrangement links TRBV6-1 to TRBJ1-5, with a possible D match to TRBD1 (5 bases). This CDR3 region has 14 residues. V lost 5 bases and J lost 5, with 13 bases in between. Germline CDR1 and CDR2: MNHNS and SASEGT. For the CDR3, the DNA is TGTGCCAGCAGTCATCGCCTGGGGCATCAGCCCCAGCATTTT. Its protein product is CASSHRLGHQPQHF.

This clone was counted many times. The V call is TRBV5-8, the J call TRBJ2-7; 8 nucleotides match TRBD1. CDR3 length: 14 residues. Germline V gene sequence: CDR1 SGHTS, CDR2 YDEGEE. Unmatched junction bases numbered 7, after V lost 4 bases and J lost 4 bases. The CDR3, as DNA: TGTGCCAGCAGCCCGACAGGGGAGCTATACGAGCAGTACTTC. Encoded protein: CASSPTGELYEQYF.

In this sample, this clone turned up once. The V and J genes are TRBV7-9 and TRBJ1-2; no definite D call. CDR3 length: 16 residues. From germline, CDR1 is SEHNR and CDR2 FQNEAQ (reference sequence). V shed 2 bases and J shed 0 bases, with 13 bases lying between them. CDR3 nucleotide sequence: TGTGCCAGCAGCTTACCCGAGGGCAGAGCTAACTATGGCTACACCTTC. Translation: CASSLPEGRANYGYTF.

The chain is built from TRBV9 and TRBJ1-5, with 8 bases fitting TRBD1. This CDR3 contains 16 residues. Germline V gives CDR1 SGDLS, CDR2 YYNGEE. Losses at the gene ends were 0 bases for V and 9 bases for J; bases not matched to a gene: 11. CDR3: CASSVGGTGPGSPQHF. The DNA for the CDR3 is TGTGCCAGCAGCGTAGGCGGGACAGGTCCCGGGTCGCCCCAGCATTTT.

The rearrangement links TRBV27 to TRBJ1-5, with 8 bases lining up with TRBD1. The CDR3 length is 15 residues. Germline assignment: CDR1 MNHEY and CDR2 SMNVEV (reference sequence). J gave up 3 bases and V 6 bases, and 7 bases lay outside the gene matches. This chain's CDR3 is CASSRTGWNNQPQHF. For the CDR3, the DNA is TGTGCCAGCAGCCGGACAGGGTGGAACAATCAGCCCCAGCATTTT.

J is TRBJ1-5 and V is TRBV28; D remains unclear. This CDR3 contains 12 residues. CDR1 and CDR2 from the germline V gene are MDHEN and SYDVKM. The V and J ends lost 5 bases and 11 bases respectively, with 13 bases between them. This CDR3 reads CASSPPGFAQHF. CDR3 nucleotide sequence: TGTGCCAGCAGTCCCCCCGGGTTTGCCCAGCATTTT.

The chain joins TRBV10-2 to TRBJ1-5; D call uncertain. There are 14 residues in the CDR3. In germline, CDR1 is WSHSY, CDR2 SAAADI. V was trimmed by 2 bases and J by 7 bases, leaving 12 bases between them. Here the CDR3 DNA reads TGCGCCAGCAGTGAGGATCGGTCTCGGCAGCCCCAGCATTTT. Encoded protein: CASSEDRSRQPQHF.

This clone was found once. CDR3 bases: TGTGCCACCTCCCTCGGACTTGGGGAAAAACTGTTTTTT. Translated, it gives CATSLGLGEKLFF. The rearrangement uses TRBV27 and TRBJ1-4; D gene unclear. The CDR3 extends over 13 amino acids. The germline V gene encodes CDR1 MNHEY and CDR2 SMNVEV (reference sequence). Between the trimmed V and J ends, which lost 10 bases and 8 bases, there was a span of 17 bases. The full variable domain, in which reference TRBV27 and TRBJ1-4 provide the parts outside the CDR3, is EAQVTQNPRYLITVTGKKLTVTCSQNMNHEYMSWYRQDPGLGLRQIYYSMNVEVTDKGDVPEGYKVSRKEKRNFPLILESPSPNQTSLYFCATSLGLGEKLFFGSGTQLSVL.

This chain uses TRBV9 with TRBJ1-1; 8 positions match TRBD1. The CDR3 covers 12 residues. The V gene's germline CDR1 is SGDLS and CDR2 YYNGEE. V lost 4 bases to trimming and J lost 10 bases; unmatched junction nucleotides: 6. CDR3: CASSPDRVPAFF. The CDR3 region has the DNA TGTGCCAGCAGCCCGGACAGGGTCCCAGCTTTCTTT.

The J gene is TRBJ2-7, the V gene TRBV5-4; D perhaps matches TRBD2 (6 bases). V was trimmed by 0 bases and J by 3 bases, leaving 16 bases between them. Germline lookup yields CDR1 SGHNT and CDR2 YYREEE (reference sequence). The CDR3 contains 16 residues. CDR3 nucleotide sequence: TGTGCCAGCAGCTTGGGGAAGGGACTTCCAGACTACGAGCAGTACTTC. Translating it yields CASSLGKGLPDYEQYF.

The rearrangement links TRBV4-3 to TRBJ2-3; 8 bases fit TRBD2. Germline CDR1 LGHNA, CDR2 YSLEER. Germline trimming cut 0 bases from V and 9 bases from J; bases unmatched to any gene: 11. The CDR3 is made up of 16 amino acids. Here the CDR3 DNA reads TGCGCCAGCAGCCAAGAGGCGGGAGGCCGCCTTAAAACGCAGTATTTT. Translated, it gives CASSQEAGGRLKTQYF.

Of note for this clone: At the DNA level, this CDR3 is encoded by other sequences in the same sample as well. CDR3 region: CASSLRRGRDQPQHF. The CDR3 DNA reads as TGCGCCAGCAGCCTCAGGAGGGGCAGGGATCAGCCCCAGCATTTT. This chain connects TRBV4-3 to TRBJ1-5; TRBD1 might be the D (5 bases). V was trimmed by 4 bases and J by 5 bases, leaving 15 bases between them. Looked up from germline, CDR1 is LGHNA and CDR2 is YSLEER. The CDR3 length is 15 residues.

The chain recombines TRBV7-3 with TRBJ2-2; 10 positions agree with TRBD1. Germline CDR1 is SGHTA and CDR2 is FQGTGA. The CDR3 runs to 17 residues. Trimming at V came to 4 bases and at J to 5 bases, leaving 10 bases not matched to a gene. The CDR3 DNA reads as TGTGCCAGCAGCTCGTCGATTCGGGACAGGGGAACCGGGGAGCTGTTTTTT. This codes for CASSSSIRDRGTGELFF.

Turning to this clone: One junction end disagrees with the germline gene, perhaps due to a read error. The V and J genes are TRBV7-7 and TRBJ2-7, with 8 bases lining up with TRBD2. The length of the CDR3 is 16 residues. Germline V lookup: CDR1 SSHAT, CDR2 FNYEAQ (reference sequence). The DNA of the CDR3 is TGTGCTAGCAGCTTAGGCCCCGGGCGGGGGGATTACGAGCAGTACTTC. It specifies CASSLGPGRGDYEQYF.

The chain combines TRBV7-9 with TRBJ2-5; weak D call: TRBD1 (6 bases). The CDR3 length is 14 residues. V was cut by 2 bases and J by 4 bases, with 11 bases left in between. Germline loops: CDR1 SEHNR, CDR2 FQNEAQ (reference sequence). CDR3 DNA sequence: TGTGCCAGCAGCTTATCAGGGGTGACAGAGACCCAGTACTTC. Encoded protein: CASSLSGVTETQYF.

V and J are TRBV7-9 and TRBJ2-5, with 10 bases lining up with TRBD1. Germline V gene lookup returns CDR1 SEHNR and CDR2 FQNEAQ (reference sequence). The CDR3 is 15 amino acids. V lost 5 bases and J lost 5; bases outside the gene matches: 8. The CDR3 DNA follows: TGTGCCAGCAGCACAACCGGGACAGGGGCCGAGACCCAGTACTTC. It encodes CASSTTGTGAETQYF. Full variable domain (missing parts from reference TRBV7-9 and TRBJ2-5): DTGVSQNPRHKITKRGQNVTFRCDPISEHNRLYWYRQTLGQGPEFLTYFQNEAQLEKSRLLSDRFSAERPKGSFSTLEIQRTEQGDSAMYLCASSTTGTGAETQYFGPGTRLLVL.

The chain is built from TRBV5-6 and TRBJ2-1; 13 nucleotides agree with TRBD2. J lost 5 bases, V lost 1 base, and 9 bases had no gene match. The CDR3 consists of 18 residues. Looked up from germline, CDR1 is SGHDT and CDR2 is YYEEEE. The CDR3 DNA follows: TGTGCCAGCAGCTTGACTAGCGGGAGGGCCGGACCCAACAATGAGCAGTTCTTC. Residues: CASSLTSGRAGPNNEQFF.

The rearrangement joins TRBV19 to TRBJ1-1; D possibly corresponds to TRBD1 (6 bases). V lost 3 bases, J lost 1 base, and 18 bases lay in between. The germline CDR1 and CDR2 sequences are LNHDA and SQIVND (reference sequence). The CDR3 is made up of 17 amino acids. In DNA, the CDR3 is TGTGCCAGTAGTATCCCCCCCATCCGACAGGAGAACACTGAAGCTTTCTTT. It is translated as CASSIPPIRQENTEAFF.

The chain uses TRBV4-3 and TRBJ2-7; 8 positions match TRBD2. Germline-derived CDR1 and CDR2 are LGHNA and YSLEER. V trimming: 0 bases; J trimming: 4 bases; junction bases outside the gene matches: 8. The CDR3 is 16 amino acids. The chain's CDR3 is CASSQDFSGIFYEQYF. As DNA, the CDR3 is TGCGCCAGCAGCCAAGATTTTAGCGGGATCTTTTACGAGCAGTACTTC.

CDR3 in amino acids: CASSNRQDPYGYTF. The CDR3 DNA is TGTGCCAGCAGTAACCGACAGGATCCTTATGGCTACACCTTC. The V call is TRBV27, the J call TRBJ1-2, with a weak D call TRBD1 (6 bases). Trimming left V 5 bases short and J 5 bases short, with 15 bases between. The CDR3 length is 14 residues. CDR1 and CDR2 from the germline V gene are MNHEY and SMNVEV (reference sequence).

The chain uses TRBV7-9 and TRBJ2-7; 8 nucleotides match TRBD1. Trimming removed 4 bases from V and 1 base from J; junction bases left unmatched: 9. CDR3 size: 16 residues. Germline CDR1 is SEHNR and CDR2 is FQNEAQ (reference sequence). CDR3 in amino acids: CASSSQGAHRSYEQYF. The CDR3 DNA follows: TGTGCCAGCAGCTCCCAGGGGGCGCACAGGTCCTACGAGCAGTACTTC.

The V and J genes are TRBV21-1 and TRBJ1-6. TRBV21-1 is a listed pseudogene. The CDR3 is 15 amino acids. CDR3 in amino acids: CASRLESSYNSPLHF. The CDR3 DNA is TGTGCCAGCAGGTTAGAGAGCTCCTATAATTCACCCCTCCACTTT.

On this clone itself: Other DNA sequences in the same sample also yield this CDR3. The V call is TRBV6-5, the J call TRBJ2-7; TRBD2 is a possible D gene (5 bases). Germline lookup yields CDR1 MNHEY and CDR2 SVGAGI. The CDR3 is 11 amino acids. Trimming pared 10 bases from V and 6 bases from J, leaving 13 bases between. CDR3 in DNA: TGTGCCACCCTCCTGGGAGCCGAGCAGTACTTC. Residues: CATLLGAEQYF.

This clone was counted a few times. The gene calls are TRBV5-6 and TRBJ1-4; D ambiguous. The CDR3 spans 16 residues. Trimming left V 0 bases short and J 7 bases short, with 16 bases between. Germline loops: CDR1 SGHDT, CDR2 YYEEEE. CDR3: CASSLGSALKSEKLFF. CDR3 in DNA: TGTGCCAGCAGCTTGGGGAGCGCCTTAAAGAGTGAAAAACTGTTTTTT.

V gene TRBV28 combines with J gene TRBJ2-5; 9 positions match TRBD1. This CDR3 region has 15 residues. The V gene end was trimmed by 4 bases and the J gene end by 5 bases; junction bases not matched to a gene: 8. CDR1 is MDHEN, CDR2 SYDVKM, per germline. The CDR3 loop reads CASSYEQGAQETQYF. CDR3 bases: TGTGCCAGCAGTTATGAACAGGGGGCTCAGGAGACCCAGTACTTC.

The J gene is TRBJ2-5, the V gene TRBV5-4; 12 bases line up with TRBD2. V lost 2 bases and J lost 0; bases outside the gene matches: 2. CDR1 SGHNT and CDR2 YYREEE come from the germline V gene (reference sequence). This CDR3 region has 16 residues. The CDR3 sequence is CASSFGLAGNQETQYF. CDR3 bases: TGTGCCAGCAGCTTCGGACTAGCGGGAAACCAAGAGACCCAGTACTTC.